The clone carrying this T cell receptor beta chain was detected a few times. Individual cDNA molecules had unique molecular identifiers attached to them by the library. In TCRdb, the RACE reads were re-called with MiXCR into one record per CDR3 protein. The sample shows some 200,000 distinct CDR3 sequences, about a fifth of them seen only once. This entry comes from a study of human T cells and chemical hapten exposure. The time point is: patch test 1, 2 weeks after DPC sensitization. The treatment was: therapeutic diphenylcyclopropenone sensitization with weekly scalp DPC. V was clipped by 1 base and J by 7 bases; unmatched bases: 4. Germline assignment: CDR1 SGHAT and CDR2 FQNNGV. There are 15 residues in the CDR3.

This clonotype was obtained from a woman aged 45-65 years with alopecia areata. Some clones in this sample may be carry-over from other donors' samples. The chain carries TRBV11-2 and TRBJ1-6; 7 bases are a match to TRBD1. This material consisted of whole blood, taken in connection with sensitization to the hapten diphenylcyclopropenone (DPC). CDR3 sequence reads: CASSLVTGRNSPLHF. The CDR3 DNA sequence: TGTGCCAGCAGCTTAGTGACAGGGAGGAATTCACCCCTCCACTTT.